These T cell receptor beta chains were read from a single sample in a study of breast tumors, draining lymph nodes, adjacent tissues. In TCRdb, the multiplex PCR reads were re-called with MiXCR into one record per CDR3 protein. Of about 230,000 distinct CDR3 sequences listed, around 32% are singletons. Sequenced material: axillary lymph node tissue. These receptor sequences come from a female donor with breast cancer. Some clones in this sample may be carry-over from other donors' samples. Each CDR3 is given with its conserved first and last residue. D genes are given only for firm matches. Expanded clones get a size class; other rows say once, few or many, or leave the size out.

J gene,V gene,clone size,D gene,CDR3 DNA,CDR3 protein
TRBJ2-2,TRBV2,many,NA,TGTGCCAGCAGTCGGGACCGAGGGACTGGGGAGCTGTTTTTT,CASSRDRGTGELFF
TRBJ2-3,TRBV20-1,many,TRBD2,TGCAGTGCTAGAGATCGAGCGGGAGATACAGATACGCAGTATTTT,CSARDRAGDTDTQYF
TRBJ2-3,TRBV19,many,TRBD2,TGTGCCAGTAGTTTCGGGACTAGATGGACGCAGTATTTT,CASSFGTRWTQYF
TRBJ1-3,TRBV12-3/TRBV12-4,NA,NA,TGTGCCAGCAGTTTAGCCGGGGGCAGAAACACCATATATTTT,CASSLAGGRNTIYF
TRBJ2-5,TRBV7-3,many,NA,TGTGCCAGCAGCTTAATGGGTCGGGAGGAGACCCAGTACTTC,CASSLMGREETQYF
TRBJ2-3,TRBV6-1,many,TRBD2,TGTGCCAGTAGACTAGCGGGAAGTCCAGATACGCAGTATTTT,CASRLAGSPDTQYF
TRBJ2-4,TRBV27,few,NA,TGTGCCAGCAGTCCGGCGACTAGTGGGGTTAGGGCCAAAAACATTCAGTACTTC,CASSPATSGVRAKNIQYF
TRBJ1-4,TRBV2,NA,TRBD1,TGTGCCAGCAGAATATTAGGGACAGACTTTAATCAGCCCCATGGGGACAAGGATGAAAAACTGTTTTTT,CASRILGTDFNQPHGDKDEKLFF
TRBJ2-3,TRBV12-3/TRBV12-4,NA,NA,TGTGCCAGCAGCCCGTGGCCGGAGGGAAGTTCGCAGTATTTT,CASSPWPEGSSQYF
TRBJ2-5,TRBV10-1,NA,NA,TGCGCCAGCAGTGAACCCGGGACAGGGTGCTTTCTACTAGCGGGGTACCAAGAGCCCCAGTACTTC,CASSEPGTGCFLLAGYQEPQYF
TRBJ2-1,TRBV9,NA,TRBD2,TGTGCCAGCAGCGGAATTAGCGGGGGGAGCACAGATACGCAGTTCTTC,CASSGISGGSTDTQFF
TRBJ2-1,TRBV20-1,many,TRBD2,TGCAGTGCTAGCGGGAGGAGCTACAATGAGCAGTTCTTC,CSASGRSYNEQFF
TRBJ2-5,TRBV4-1,many,NA,TGCGCCAGCCGATCCCAGGGACTCGGAGAGACCCAGTACTTC,CASRSQGLGETQYF
TRBJ2-7,TRBV20-1,many,TRBD2,TGCAGTGCCCGGACTAGCGAGTCTGTCTACGAGCAGTACTTC,CSARTSESVYEQYF
TRBJ2-1,TRBV15,many,NA,TGTGCCACCAGCAACCCACTAAGCGGGCAATACAATGAGCAGTTCTTC,CATSNPLSGQYNEQFF
TRBJ1-4,TRBV28,few,NA,TGTGCCAGCAGTCCTGTCTATAGGGGGACGGGTGAAAAACTGTTTTTT,CASSPVYRGTGEKLFF
TRBJ2-4,TRBV3-1,NA,NA,TGTGCCAGCAGCCAATCAGGCTCGAACAAAAACATTCAGTATTTC,CASSQSGSNKNIQYF
TRBJ2-1,TRBV15,NA,NA,TGTGCCACCAGCAGCTTGGCCAACTACAATGAGCAGTTCTTC,CATSSLANYNEQFF
TRBJ1-5,TRBV20-1,NA,NA,TGCAGTGCTAGACGCCCTAGTGGGCTCCGAACACCCGATCAGCCCCAGCATTTT,CSARRPSGLRTPDQPQHF
TRBJ2-1,TRBV29-1,NA,TRBD1,TGCAGCGCAAGCGACAGGGGGCTCGGCAATGAGCAGTTCTTC,CSASDRGLGNEQFF
TRBJ2-3,TRBV4-1,many,TRBD2,TGCGCCAGCAAGATTCGGGAGGGACCAGATACGCAGTATTTT,CASKIREGPDTQYF
TRBJ2-7,TRBV5-1,many,NA,TGCGCCAGCAGCCAAGGACCGGGCGAGCAGTACTTC,CASSQGPGEQYF
TRBJ2-5,TRBV20-1,many,TRBD2,TGCAGTGCTAGGTGGCCGGGAGGCCCAACGGCCCAGTACTTC,CSARWPGGPTAQYF
TRBJ1-6,TRBV3-1,NA,NA,TGCGCCAGCAGCCCCACCCTCCACTTT,CASSPTLHF
TRBJ2-7,TRBV12-3/TRBV12-4,many,NA,TGTGCCAGCAGCAGAGGGGCCTACGAGCAGTACTTC,CASSRGAYEQYF
TRBJ2-5,TRBV12-3/TRBV12-4,many,NA,TGTGCCAGCAGTTTCCCGTGGAAAAAGACCCTAAACGAGACCCAGTACTTC,CASSFPWKKTLNETQYF
TRBJ2-1,TRBV5-1,many,TRBD2,TGCGCCAGCAGCTGGGCTAGCGGTTACAATGAGCAGTTCTTC,CASSWASGYNEQFF
TRBJ1-3,TRBV7-9,many,NA,TGTGCCAGCAGCTTCGGGCCCTCTGGAAACACCATATATTTT,CASSFGPSGNTIYF
TRBJ1-1,TRBV2,few,NA,TGTGCCAGCAGCGCTACAGGGAATCCGAACACTGAAGCTTTCTTT,CASSATGNPNTEAFF
TRBJ2-1,TRBV6-1,NA,TRBD2,TGTGCCAGCCAGACGTCTAGCGGGAGTCCAGGTGAGCAGTTCTTC,CASQTSSGSPGEQFF
TRBJ1-2,TRBV11-3,many,NA,TGTGCCAGCAGCTTAGGTGGCTACACCTTC,CASSLGGYTF
TRBJ2-6,TRBV5-1,many,TRBD1,TGCGCCAGCAGTTCCGGGACAGGGGTTAGCTCTGGGGCCAACGTCCTGACTTTC,CASSSGTGVSSGANVLTF
TRBJ2-5,TRBV20-1,many,TRBD2,TGCAGTGCCCAAAAAGTGGGGGGGGAGACCCAGTACTTC,CSAQKVGGETQYF
TRBJ1-3,TRBV18,many,NA,TGTGCCAGCTCACCGGAAAACACCATATATTTT,CASSPENTIYF
TRBJ2-7,TRBV7-8,many,NA,TGTGCCAGCAGCTCAATACAGGGCGCCGAGCAGTACTTC,CASSSIQGAEQYF
TRBJ1-5,TRBV12-3/TRBV12-4,many,TRBD1,TGTGCCAGCAGTCCGGGACAGGGCCTTCAGCCCCAGCATTTT,CASSPGQGLQPQHF
TRBJ1-2,TRBV5-1,many,TRBD1,TGCGCCAGCAACCCGACAGGGACCAACGGTGGCTACACCTTC,CASNPTGTNGGYTF
TRBJ2-2,TRBV24-1,once,NA,TGTGCCACCAGCACCAACCGTGGGGGGAACACCGGGGAGCTGTTTTTT,CATSTNRGGNTGELFF
TRBJ2-2,TRBV5-6,few,NA,TGTGCCAGCAGCTTGGTCCAGGCGGCCGGGGAGCTGTTTTTT,CASSLVQAAGELFF
TRBJ2-7,TRBV7-9,many,NA,TGTGCCAGCAGCTTAGCTGGTGGGAGAGCCTACGAGCAGTACTTC,CASSLAGGRAYEQYF
TRBJ2-5,TRBV7-3,many,TRBD1,TGTGCCAGCAGCCAAGCCGGGACAGGGCGGGAGACCCAGTACTTC,CASSQAGTGRETQYF
TRBJ2-2,TRBV5-1,many,TRBD1,TGCGCCAGCAGCTTGGCCGCACAGGGGGCCCGGGAGCTGTTTTTT,CASSLAAQGARELFF
TRBJ2-1,TRBV7-3,many,NA,TGTGCCAGCAGCTTACAGAGTACAGGGTACAATGAGCAGTTCTTC,CASSLQSTGYNEQFF